What follows describes a single T cell receptor (beta chain). No antigen is known for it. The data originate from a study of Ad26.COV2.S vaccination and SARS-CoV-2 variants. Treatment in this sample: around 19 received Ad26.COV2.S at low or high dose, single or two shots; a few received placebo; per-sample allocation not given. Collection of samples fell on day 63 after the first vaccine or placebo injection. Here immunoSEQ multiplex PCR was the method, and the copy in TCRdb shows in-frame clones only, minus some. The sample consists of about 320,000 clones, around four fifths of them appearing once. Germline-derived CDR1 and CDR2 are MGHRA and YSYEKL. This CDR3 comprises 16 residues. Trimming stripped 0 bases from V and 5 bases from J, with 16 bases between. Study results and limitations: People who got the vaccine had more spike-specific TCR breadth than people who got placebo.

The material was peripheral blood, obtained in a trial of Ad26.COV2.S vaccine versus placebo. The chain uses TRBV4-1 and TRBJ1-1; D uncertain. This clonotype was obtained from a person aged 18-65 years who received the Ad26.COV2.S COVID-19 vaccine or a placebo. In DNA form, the CDR3 reads TGCGCCAGCAGCCAAGACTATAGTGGGGTGGGGACTGAAGCTTTCTTT. Protein: CASSQDYSGVGTEAFF.